Listed below are T cell receptor beta chains from one sample, sequenced in a study of CD8+CD57+ T cells in acquired aplastic anemia. One entry per CDR3 protein results from TCRdb running MiXCR on the reads. In the table there are about 110,000 distinct CDR3 sequences, approximately 49% of which are singletons. The sequenced material came from sorted CD4+, CD8+, or CD8+CD57+ T cells (not recorded which) from PBMCs. These receptors were taken from a human donor in good health, serving as a control. Each CDR3 is given with its conserved first and last residue. Some rows have no size entry. The others give once, few or many, or a class for an expanded clone.

TRBV15	TRBJ1-1	once	CVTSKEMGGSAEAFF
TRBV10-1	TRBJ2-7	NA	CASSESYGPAYEQYF
TRBV30	TRBJ1-1	NA	CAWSGGALEAFF
TRBV7-2	TRBJ1-1	NA	CASSLAHRGGREAFF
TRBV19	TRBJ2-5	NA	CASSSKLGGETQCF
TRBV29-1	TRBJ2-1	NA	CSVKTSGGSEQFF
TRBV6-1	TRBJ1-5	many	CASSGGYSNQPQHF
TRBV10-3	TRBJ2-7	NA	CAITAGSVDEQYF
TRBV12-3/TRBV12-4	TRBJ2-4	NA	CASSLTPPTVGNIQYF
TRBV7-9	TRBJ2-5	many	CASSFPDPSRQETQYF
TRBV6-2/TRBV6-3	TRBJ1-3	few	CASSFSGVPGNTIYF
TRBV9	TRBJ1-2	NA	CASSARTGGNYGYTF